This T cell receptor (beta chain) was sequenced during a study of T cell responses to AZD1222 COVID-19 vaccine. There are 11 residues in the CDR3. V gave up 2 bases and J gave up 5 bases, with 4 bases separating them. Germline V gene sequence: CDR1 GTSNPN, CDR2 SVGIG (reference sequence). Using immunoSEQ multiplex PCR, the repertoire was profiled, and TCRdb retains in-frame clones only, with some absent. The sample has approximately 110,000 clones, about 90% seen once; the top ten hold 4.2%. The source was peripheral blood, collected on day 0 of AZD1222 vaccination. The rearrangement uses TRBV30 and TRBJ2-1, with D hard to call. This sequence originates from an adult in good health. In nucleotides, the CDR3 is TGTGCCTGGAGTTCTGACAATGAGCAGTTCTTC. Encoded protein: CAWSSDNEQFF.